This TCR beta chain was profiled in a study of blood T cell repertoires in COVID-19. Produced via immunoSEQ multiplex PCR; TCRdb's table is partial and in-frame only. Among 150,000 to 200,000 clones listed, more than 75% were seen once. The CDR3 spans 17 residues. Trimming at V came to 2 bases and at J to 6 bases, leaving 10 bases not matched to a gene. Germline V lookup: CDR1 LGHNA, CDR2 YNFKEQ. The V and J genes are TRBV4-2 and TRBJ2-1, with 10 bases fitting TRBD2. The material sequenced was peripheral blood. The sequence derives from a man aged 35 to 55 with active or convalescent COVID-19. CDR3 protein: CASSQPHLAGEANEQFF. The CDR3 nucleotides read TGTGCCAGCAGCCAACCTCATCTAGCGGGAGAAGCCAATGAGCAGTTCTTC.